The sequence of this TCR beta chain was determined in a study of T cell responses to AZD1222 COVID-19 vaccine. The V gene's germline CDR1 is MNHEY and CDR2 SMNVEV (reference sequence). This CDR3 contains 14 residues. Unmatched junction bases numbered 4, after V lost 1 base and J lost 7 bases. The method was immunoSEQ multiplex PCR; TCRdb's version includes in-frame clones alone and lacks a portion of them. The table lists 150,000 to 200,000 clones, 80% to 90% of them singletons, with roughly 6.5% in the top ten. The V call is TRBV27, the J call TRBJ1-2, with 9 bases lining up with TRBD1. The TCR originated in an adult in good health. Sequenced material: peripheral blood, taken on day 0 of AZD1222 vaccination. This CDR3 reads CASSLWGTGFGYTF. The CDR3 coding sequence is TGTGCCAGCAGTTTATGGGGGACAGGGTTTGGCTACACCTTC.